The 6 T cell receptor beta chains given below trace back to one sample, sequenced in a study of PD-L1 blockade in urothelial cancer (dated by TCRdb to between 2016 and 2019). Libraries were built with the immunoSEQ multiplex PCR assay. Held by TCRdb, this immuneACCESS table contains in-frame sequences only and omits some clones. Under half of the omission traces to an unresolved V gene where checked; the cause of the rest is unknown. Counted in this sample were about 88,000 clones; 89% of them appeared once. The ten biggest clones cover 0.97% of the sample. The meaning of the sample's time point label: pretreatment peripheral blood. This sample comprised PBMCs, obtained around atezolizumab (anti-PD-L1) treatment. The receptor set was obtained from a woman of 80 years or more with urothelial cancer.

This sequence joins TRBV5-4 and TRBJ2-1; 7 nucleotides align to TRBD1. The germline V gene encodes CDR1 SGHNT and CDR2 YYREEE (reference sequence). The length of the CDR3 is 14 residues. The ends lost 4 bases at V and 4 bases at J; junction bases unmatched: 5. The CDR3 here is CASSRQGDYNEQFF. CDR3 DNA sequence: TGTGCCAGCAGCAGACAGGGAGATTACAATGAGCAGTTCTTC.

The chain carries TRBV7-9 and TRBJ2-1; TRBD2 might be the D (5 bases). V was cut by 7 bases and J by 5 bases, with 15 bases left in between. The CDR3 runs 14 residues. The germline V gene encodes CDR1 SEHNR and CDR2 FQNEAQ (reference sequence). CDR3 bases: TGTGCCAGCACCGCCCCTAGCACAGACAATGAGCAGTTCTTC. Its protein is CASTAPSTDNEQFF.

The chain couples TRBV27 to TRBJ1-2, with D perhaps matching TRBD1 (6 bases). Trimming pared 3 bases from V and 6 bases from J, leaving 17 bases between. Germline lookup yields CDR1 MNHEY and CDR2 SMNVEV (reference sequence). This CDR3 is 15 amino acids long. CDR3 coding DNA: TGTGCCAGCAGTTTTGTCGGACAGCAACAGAATGGCTACACCTTC. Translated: CASSFVGQQQNGYTF.

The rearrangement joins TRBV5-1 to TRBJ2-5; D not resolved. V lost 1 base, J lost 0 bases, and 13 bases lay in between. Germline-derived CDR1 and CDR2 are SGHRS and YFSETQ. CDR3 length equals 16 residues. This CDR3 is CASSLTQRGNQETQYF. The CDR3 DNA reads TGCGCCAGCAGCTTGACCCAGCGCGGAAACCAAGAGACCCAGTACTTC.

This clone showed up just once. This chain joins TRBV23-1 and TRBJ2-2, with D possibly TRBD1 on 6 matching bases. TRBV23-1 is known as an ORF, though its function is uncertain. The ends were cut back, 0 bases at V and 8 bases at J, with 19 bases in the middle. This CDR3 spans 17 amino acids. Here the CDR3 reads CASSQSWHRAAVGELFF. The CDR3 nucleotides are TGCGCCAGCAGTCAATCGTGGCACAGGGCCGCAGTGGGGGAGCTGTTTTTT.

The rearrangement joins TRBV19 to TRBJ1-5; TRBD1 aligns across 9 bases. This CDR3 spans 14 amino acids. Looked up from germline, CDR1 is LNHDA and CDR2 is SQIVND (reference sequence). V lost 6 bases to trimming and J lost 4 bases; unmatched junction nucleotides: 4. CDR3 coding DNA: TGTGCCAGTAGCAACAGGGGGCGGAATCAGCCCCAGCATTTT. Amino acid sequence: CASSNRGRNQPQHF.